This T cell receptor beta chain is from a study of blood T cell repertoires in COVID-19. This table comes from immunoSEQ multiplex PCR, and its TCRdb copy is limited to in-frame clones, with some not included. Here the sample spans more than 50,000 clones, roughly 74% being singletons. The V and J ends lost 4 bases and 0 bases respectively, with 13 bases between them. Germline V gives CDR1 SNHLY, CDR2 FYNNEI. The CDR3 is 15 amino acids. The V call is TRBV2, the J call TRBJ2-7, with D possibly being TRBD2 (6 bases). This TCR derives from a woman aged 80 or over with acute or convalescent COVID-19. The sample comprised peripheral blood. CDR3 protein: CASSGSSASSYEQYF. CDR3 bases: TGTGCCAGCAGTGGCTCTAGCGCCAGCTCCTACGAGCAGTACTTC.